This T cell receptor (beta chain) is from a study of blood T cells in healthy people across ages. Study information: Template switching picked up about one barcoded beta molecule for each two T cells.

Concerning this clonotype: Its antigen is still unknown.

The draw of peripheral blood yielded ten milliliters from each donor. Using a J-beta primer mix together with a sample-barcoded 5' primer, a second PCR was run for roughly 6 to 12 cycles. CDR3-containing paired-end reads numbering at least 2.5 million came from each sample. Each CDR3 protein gets one entry after TCRdb re-called the 5' RACE reads with MiXCR. The sample yields 1,500,000 or so distinct CDR3 sequences, approximately 59% seen once. Study-wide results and caveats: What prevented conclusive comparison of naive and antigen-experienced cells was that PBMCs were unsorted.

Sequencing was carried out using blood. The clonotype originates from a man aged 18 to 35 in good health.

CDR3 nucleotide sequence: TGCAGTGCTAGAGAGGAGCGGGGGGGTTCCTACAATGAGCAGTTCTTC. It translates to CSAREERGGSYNEQFF. The V and J genes are TRBV20-1 and TRBJ2-1; 10 bases are a match to TRBD2. The CDR3 runs to 16 residues. J was trimmed by 1 base and V by 0 bases; bases with no gene match: 3. Germline CDR1 is DFQATT and CDR2 is SNEGSKA (reference sequence).